This T cell receptor (beta chain) comes out of a study of blood T cell repertoires in COVID-19. Repertoires were generated with immunoSEQ multiplex PCR, while TCRdb's copy carries only in-frame clones and drops some. The repertoire holds some 170,000 clones, with 82% as singletons. The J segment lost 12 bases and the V segment lost 2 bases, leaving 13 bases of the junction unmatched. The germline gives CDR1 LGHDT, CDR2 YNNKEL (reference sequence). CDR3 length: 16 residues. This clone was seen once. The sequenced material came from peripheral blood. This sequence joins TRBV3-1 (or the pseudogene TRBV3-2) and TRBJ2-1; TRBD2 agrees at 10 bases. This sequence originates from a woman in her seventies with acute or convalescent COVID-19. The CDR3: CASSQPWASGRGGQFF. The CDR3 nucleotides are TGTGCCAGCAGCCAACCCTGGGCTAGCGGGAGAGGGGGGCAGTTCTTC.